Shown below are 26 T cell receptor beta chains from a single sample sequenced in a study of blood T cell repertoires in COVID-19. Profiling relied on immunoSEQ multiplex PCR, and the TCRdb table lists in-frame clones only, not all of them. The sample yields fewer than 80,000 clones, roughly 90% seen once. Sequencing was performed on peripheral blood. Receptor source: a human donor in a cohort sampled during active COVID-19.

This rearrangement joins TRBV7-9 to TRBJ2-7; D gene unclear. The CDR3 is 11 residues long. Trimming took 5 bases from V and 5 from J, leaving 7 bases between them. Germline CDR1 SEHNR, CDR2 FQNEAQ (reference sequence). The CDR3 nucleotides are TGTGCCAGCAGCACAAACGACGAGCAGTACTTC. It codes for CASSTNDEQYF.

V and J are TRBV9 and TRBJ2-7; 7 bases fit TRBD1. Losses at the gene ends were 10 bases for V and 2 bases for J; bases not matched to a gene: 18. Looked up from germline, CDR1 is SGDLS and CDR2 is YYNGEE. The CDR3 runs 16 residues. DNA for the CDR3: TGTGCCGGCCCGAGGCGGTCAGGGGGTCCGACCTACGAGCAGTACTTC. Amino acid sequence: CAGPRRSGGPTYEQYF.

The V and J genes are TRBV30 and TRBJ1-5, with 8 positions matching TRBD1. Per germline, CDR1 GTSNPN and CDR2 SVGIG (reference sequence). J gave up 0 bases and V 0 bases, and 13 bases lay outside the gene matches. CDR3 length equals 19 residues. For the CDR3, the DNA is TGTGCCTGGAGTGTTCCGGGGACAGGACCACGGGGTAGCAATCAGCCCCAGCATTTT. It yields the protein CAWSVPGTGPRGSNQPQHF. Supplemented by reference TRBV30 and TRBJ1-5, the full variable domain reads SQTIHQWPATLVQPVGSPLSLECTVEGTSNPNLYWYRQAAGRGLQLLFYSVGIGQISSEVPQNLSASRPQDRQFILSSKKLLLSDSGFYLCAWSVPGTGPRGSNQPQHFGDGTRLSIL.

This clone was counted a few times. The J gene is TRBJ1-3, the V gene TRBV9; tentative D call: TRBD1 (5 bases). V lost 0 bases and J 2 bases, leaving 9 bases between the germline ends. The CDR3 length is 15 residues. Germline-derived CDR1 and CDR2 are SGDLS and YYNGEE. CDR3 sequence (DNA): TGTGCCAGCAGCGTAGCGGCGGGGGCTGGAAACACCATATATTTT. Translation: CASSVAAGAGNTIYF.

The V call is TRBV4-1, the J call TRBJ2-6; possible D gene TRBD1, 5 bases. CDR1 and CDR2 (germline): MGHRA, YSYEKL. This CDR3 is 17 amino acids long. V lost 1 base to trimming and J lost 1 base, with 11 bases between them. For the CDR3, the DNA is TGCGCCAGCAGCCAAGGCCCTGACAGTTCTGGGGCCAACGTCCTGACTTTC. Amino acid sequence: CASSQGPDSSGANVLTF.

The chain recombines TRBV10-3 with TRBJ1-2; 7 bases are a match to TRBD1. The CDR3 loop spans 14 amino acids. The germline V gene has CDR1 ENHRY and CDR2 SYGVKD. J gave up 2 bases and V 0 bases, and 0 bases lay outside the gene matches. The DNA for the CDR3 is TGTGCCATCAGTGAGTCGACAGGGAACTATGGCTACACCTTC. Its translation: CAISESTGNYGYTF.

This chain connects TRBV5-8 to TRBJ1-5; 10 positions match TRBD1. The length of the CDR3 is 18 residues. Per the germline V gene, CDR1 is SGHTS and CDR2 is YDEGEE. Germline trimming cut 4 bases from V and 7 bases from J; bases unmatched to any gene: 17. CDR3 sequence reads: CASSGFFPGQGLYQPQHF. CDR3 nucleotide sequence: TGTGCCAGCAGCGGGTTCTTCCCGGGACAGGGGTTGTACCAGCCCCAGCATTTT.

This chain uses TRBV30 with TRBJ1-2; 9 bases align to TRBD1. Per germline, CDR1 GTSNPN and CDR2 SVGIG (reference sequence). There are 15 residues in the CDR3. V lost 2 bases and J lost 4; bases outside the gene matches: 8. The chain's CDR3 is CAWSSPGQGSYGYTF. CDR3 sequence (DNA): TGTGCCTGGAGTTCTCCGGGACAGGGTAGCTATGGCTACACCTTC.

The chain links TRBV11-2 to TRBJ2-5; 8 nucleotides match TRBD1. Germline lookup yields CDR1 SGHAT and CDR2 FQNNGV. This CDR3 has 15 residues. J was trimmed by 5 bases and V by 5 bases; bases with no gene match: 10. The CDR3 is CASSRKTGQVETQYF. CDR3 nucleotide sequence: TGTGCCAGCAGCCGCAAAACGGGACAGGTCGAGACCCAGTACTTC.

The chain couples TRBV27 to TRBJ1-3; TRBD1 matches at 7 bases. The CDR3 is made up of 16 amino acids. J lost 0 bases, V lost 5 bases, and 7 bases had no gene match. CDR1 MNHEY and CDR2 SMNVEV come from the germline V gene (reference sequence). Here the CDR3 reads CASSPRTGSSGNTIYF. The CDR3 DNA is TGTGCCAGCAGTCCCCGGACAGGCAGCTCTGGAAACACCATATATTTT.

The chain carries TRBV5-4 and TRBJ2-3; D is possibly TRBD2 (6 bases). Germline CDR1 and CDR2: SGHNT and YYREEE (reference sequence). The CDR3 is made up of 16 amino acids. Trimming removed 3 bases from V and 2 bases from J, with 16 bases in between. CDR3 residues: CASSSGVQANTDTQYF. DNA for the CDR3: TGTGCCAGCAGCTCGGGGGTTCAGGCTAACACAGATACGCAGTATTTT. The full variable domain, its missing parts supplied by reference TRBV5-4 and TRBJ2-3, is ETGVTQSPTHLIKTRGQQVTLRCSSQSGHNTVSWYQQALGQGPQFIFQYYREEENGRGNFPPRFSGLQFPNYSSELNVNALELDDSALYLCASSSGVQANTDTQYFGPGTRLTVL.

This chain connects TRBV6-5 to TRBJ1-2; perhaps TRBD1 as D (5 bases). The germline CDR1 and CDR2 sequences are MNHEY and SVGAGI. The CDR3 consists of 14 residues. Trimming took 10 bases from V and 8 from J, leaving 23 bases between them. This CDR3 reads CATNPRGTSGGYTF. The CDR3 nucleotides read TGTGCCACAAACCCGCGGGGGACTTCGGGGGGCTACACCTTC.

This chain links TRBV7-2 with TRBJ2-7; 12 bases line up with TRBD2. The CDR3 runs 14 residues. Germline CDR1 is SGHTA and CDR2 is FQGNSA. V was pared by 5 bases and J by 4 bases, with 3 bases of the junction left unmatched. The CDR3 sequence is CASSPTSGGYEQYF. The CDR3 nucleotides read TGTGCCAGCAGCCCGACTAGCGGGGGTTACGAGCAGTACTTC.

This clone was detected only once. The CDR3 DNA is TGCGCCAGCAGCCAAGGAGGGGGGGACACTGAAGCTTTCTTT. Residues: CASSQGGGDTEAFF. The chain is built from TRBV4-3 and TRBJ1-1; D might be TRBD1 (6 bases). Looked up from germline, CDR1 is LGHNA and CDR2 is YSLEER. The CDR3 covers 14 residues. V was clipped by 1 base and J by 3 bases, with 9 bases between them.

The genes are TRBV7-9 and TRBJ1-1; D is possibly TRBD1 (6 bases). The CDR3 runs to 14 residues. The germline V and J ends were trimmed by 5 bases and 6 bases, with 16 bases remaining between them. The germline V gene has CDR1 SEHNR and CDR2 FQNEAQ (reference sequence). Written as DNA, the CDR3 is TGTGCCAGCAGCCTAGGACAGACCCAGGCTGAAGCTTTCTTT. Translated, it gives CASSLGQTQAEAFF.

This chain connects TRBV29-1 to TRBJ2-1; D is uncertain. This CDR3 spans 13 amino acids. V lost 7 bases to trimming and J lost 0 bases, with 10 bases between them. Germline CDR1 is SQVTM and CDR2 is ANQGSEA. CDR3 DNA sequence: TGCAGCGGCCAACAGAGCTCCTACAATGAGCAGTTCTTC. The encoded protein is CSGQQSSYNEQFF.

Only a few counts were recorded for this clone. The chain combines TRBV6-5 with TRBJ2-7; D uncertain. V was pared by 5 bases and J by 3 bases, with 14 bases between. The CDR3 covers 14 residues. CDR1 is MNHEY, CDR2 SVGAGI, per germline. CDR3 protein: CASSRLHDLYEQYF. CDR3 nucleotide sequence: TGTGCCAGCAGTAGACTTCACGACCTCTACGAGCAGTACTTC.

This chain uses TRBV6-5 with TRBJ2-2; no clear D. Trimming pared 5 bases from V and 6 bases from J, leaving 13 bases between. The CDR3 length is 14 residues. Per the germline V gene, CDR1 is MNHEY and CDR2 is SVGAGI. The CDR3 DNA reads as TGTGCCAGCAGTACTGGGCTTACGGCCGGGGAGCTGTTTTTT. It is translated as CASSTGLTAGELFF.

The chain employs TRBV7-8 and TRBJ2-1, with 9 positions matching TRBD1. Germline CDR1 is SGHVS and CDR2 is FQNEAQ. CDR3 size: 13 residues. Losses at the gene ends were 5 bases for V and 7 bases for J; bases not matched to a gene: 3. The CDR3 here is CASSRDRENEQFF. DNA for the CDR3: TGTGCCAGCAGCCGGGACAGGGAAAATGAGCAGTTCTTC.

The rearrangement links TRBV5-1 to TRBJ2-3; 14 bases agree with TRBD2. With V trimmed by 7 bases and J by 2 bases, 3 bases remained unmatched. This CDR3 comprises 15 residues. Germline lookup yields CDR1 SGHRS and CDR2 YFSETQ. The CDR3 coding sequence is TGCGCCAGCGTGACTAGCGGGGGGGCCACAGATACGCAGTATTTT. Encoded protein: CASVTSGGATDTQYF.

This chain links TRBV29-1 with TRBJ1-4; TRBD1 might be the D (6 bases). The V end was cut by 6 bases, the J end by 7 bases, with 12 bases between. CDR1 SQVTM and CDR2 ANQGSEA come from the germline V gene. CDR3 size: 12 residues. The chain's CDR3 is CSVDSGAEKLFF. The CDR3 coding sequence is TGCAGCGTGGATTCAGGGGCTGAAAAACTGTTTTTT.

V usage is TRBV6-4 and J usage is TRBJ1-6, with 10 bases aligning to TRBD1. The length of the CDR3 is 15 residues. Germline CDR1 MRHNA, CDR2 SNTAGT. The V and J ends lost 0 bases and 8 bases, in that order; junction bases with no gene match: 1. Here the CDR3 reads CASSDSTGGDSPLHF. The DNA for the CDR3 is TGTGCCAGCAGTGACTCGACAGGGGGCGATTCACCCCTCCACTTT.

The V gene is TRBV10-2, the J gene TRBJ2-3, with 8 bases lining up with TRBD2. V lost 6 bases, J lost 0 bases, and 2 bases stayed unmatched. CDR3 length equals 14 residues. The germline V gene has CDR1 WSHSY and CDR2 SAAADI. In nucleotides, the CDR3 is TGCGCCAGCAGGGGACTAGACAGCACAGATACGCAGTATTTT. The encoded protein is CASRGLDSTDTQYF.

This chain's CDR3 is CASSNPFGQASGNTIYF. Written as DNA, the CDR3 is TGTGCCAGCAGTAATCCATTCGGACAGGCCTCTGGAAACACCATATATTTT. The chain is built from TRBV7-9 and TRBJ1-3, with TRBD1 identical over 7 bases. J gave up 0 bases and V 6 bases, and 11 bases lay outside the gene matches. CDR1 and CDR2 (germline): SEHNR, FQNEAQ (reference sequence). The CDR3 totals 17 residues.

This clone was seen only a few times. This chain connects TRBV2 to TRBJ2-2; 7 bases line up with TRBD1. Germline assignment: CDR1 SNHLY and CDR2 FYNNEI. V shed 8 bases and J 3 bases; nucleotides not matched to a gene: 6. This CDR3 has 14 amino acids. In DNA form, the CDR3 reads TGTGCCAGCGCTCAGGGGGAGTACACCGGGGAGCTGTTTTTT. It codes for CASAQGEYTGELFF.

This rearrangement joins TRBV11-2 to TRBJ1-1, with D perhaps TRBD1 (5 bases). CDR1 and CDR2 (germline): SGHAT, FQNNGV. Trimming removed 1 base from V and 5 bases from J, with 17 bases in between. The CDR3 runs to 16 residues. The CDR3 DNA is TGTGCCAGCAGCTTAGGCGGGACGTTTCTCTGGACTGAAGCTTTCTTT. It codes for CASSLGGTFLWTEAFF.